This entry lists 5 T cell receptor beta chains sequenced from one sample in a study of T cells in localized non-small cell lung cancer. The protocol was immunoSEQ multiplex PCR, while the TCRdb copy is restricted to in-frame clones and leaves out a portion. The table records over 40,000 clones, 85% to 90% of them present only once. The input for sequencing was peripheral blood, taken before any cancer treatment. These receptors were taken from a woman between 18 and 55 years old with stage III lung adenocarcinoma.

The chain links TRBV9 to TRBJ1-1; 10 bases map to TRBD1. The CDR3 has 15 amino acids. V shed 0 bases, J shed 3 bases, and the junction held 2 bases outside the gene matches. CDR1 is SGDLS and CDR2 is YYNGEE in the germline V gene. In DNA form, the CDR3 reads TGTGCCAGCAGCGTAGATGGACAGGGGGACACTGAAGCTTTCTTT. This encodes CASSVDGQGDTEAFF.

The chain carries TRBV6-1 and TRBJ1-5; 8 positions match TRBD1. Per the germline V gene, CDR1 is MNHNS and CDR2 is SASEGT. Losses at the gene ends were 10 bases for V and 2 bases for J; bases not matched to a gene: 7. The CDR3 totals 14 residues. The CDR3 protein is CATLATGGNQPQHF. Here the CDR3 DNA reads TGTGCCACCTTAGCGACAGGGGGCAATCAGCCCCAGCATTTT.

The J gene is TRBJ2-1, the V gene TRBV6-5; weak D call: TRBD1 (6 bases). This CDR3 region has 15 residues. Germline V gene lookup returns CDR1 MNHEY and CDR2 SVGAGI. Trimming left V 4 bases short and J 7 bases short, with 17 bases between. Here the CDR3 reads CASSSNWGRGNEQFF. CDR3 nucleotide sequence: TGTGCCAGCAGTTCCAATTGGGGCAGGGGAAATGAGCAGTTCTTC.

This clone occurred once. V and J are TRBV19 and TRBJ2-2; TRBD2 matches at 7 bases. This CDR3 spans 14 amino acids. The J segment lost 6 bases and the V segment lost 0 bases, leaving 1 base of the junction unmatched. Germline V gene data show CDR1 as LNHDA and CDR2 as SQIVND (reference sequence). DNA for the CDR3: TGTGCCAGTAGTATAGATCGGGAGGCCGGGGAGCTGTTTTTT. The encoded protein is CASSIDREAGELFF.

The V gene is TRBV6-1, the J gene TRBJ1-1; TRBD1 matches 8 bases. V lost 0 bases to trimming and J lost 10 bases; unmatched junction nucleotides: 7. There are 14 residues in the CDR3. Germline V gene data show CDR1 as MNHNS and CDR2 as SASEGT. In nucleotides, the CDR3 is TGTGCCAGCAGTGAAGCGGGACAGGTCCGGGGAGCTTTCTTT. Amino acids: CASSEAGQVRGAFF.